Following are 7 T cell receptor beta chains from one sample sequenced in a study of a mutant IDH1 vaccine in newly diagnosed glioma. This table comes from immunoSEQ multiplex PCR, and its TCRdb copy is limited to in-frame clones, with some not included. In the table there are roughly 38,000 clones, about 78% of which are singletons. The time point was: baseline, week 1 (first vaccination visit). This sample's treatment: pre-vaccination baseline after standard-of-care therapy. Sequenced here: PBMCs, sampled from a glioma patient treated with radiotherapy, temozolomide or both. All receptors come from a man aged 35 to 55 with glioma. Some clones in this sample may be carry-over from other donors' samples.

The rearrangement links TRBV6-6 to TRBJ2-3, with 8 bases lining up with TRBD2. The CDR3 totals 14 residues. Germline CDR1 reads MNHNY; CDR2 reads SVGAGI (reference sequence). V shed 5 bases and J 4 bases; nucleotides not matched to a gene: 5. The CDR3 loop reads CASSRGLGSDTQYF. CDR3 DNA: TGTGCCAGCAGTAGGGGACTAGGATCAGATACGCAGTATTTT.

V is TRBV5-1 and J is TRBJ1-5; D gene unclear. Per the germline V gene, CDR1 is SGHRS and CDR2 is YFSETQ. Trimming took 2 bases from V and 2 from J, leaving 11 bases between them. This CDR3 spans 15 amino acids. The CDR3 bases are TGCGCCAGCAGCTTAGGAGGGTCGGGCAATCAGCCCCAGCATTTT. Translating gives CASSLGGSGNQPQHF.

The chain carries TRBV27 and TRBJ2-5; D not certain. Germline assignment: CDR1 MNHEY and CDR2 SMNVEV (reference sequence). This CDR3 contains 13 residues. V lost 6 bases to trimming and J lost 5 bases, with 13 bases between them. The CDR3 nucleotides are TGTGCCAGCAGCCCAACCCTAGGGGAGACCCAGTACTTC. Translating it yields CASSPTLGETQYF.

The gene calls are TRBV5-4 and TRBJ2-5; 7 nucleotides agree with TRBD2. J was trimmed by 2 bases and V by 1 base; bases with no gene match: 5. CDR3 size: 15 residues. The germline V gene encodes CDR1 SGHNT and CDR2 YYREEE (reference sequence). CDR3 in amino acids: CASSLFVGGQETQYF. As DNA, the CDR3 is TGTGCCAGCAGCTTGTTCGTCGGGGGGCAAGAGACCCAGTACTTC.

This sequence joins TRBV5-5 and TRBJ1-2; TRBD1 is a possible D gene (6 bases). There are 13 residues in the CDR3. V lost 3 bases and J 4 bases, leaving 10 bases between the germline ends. Germline-derived CDR1 and CDR2 are SGHKS and YYEKEE (reference sequence). The CDR3 sequence: CASSSGQPYGYTF. The CDR3 nucleotides are TGTGCCAGCAGCTCCGGACAGCCCTATGGCTACACCTTC. The complete variable domain, with remaining parts taken from reference TRBV5-5 and TRBJ1-2, reads DAGVTQSPTHLIKTRGQQVTLRCSPISGHKSVSWYQQVLGQGPQFIFQYYEKEERGRGNFPDRFSARQFPNYSSELNVNALLLGDSALYLCASSSGQPYGYTFGSGTRLTVV.

The V gene is TRBV2, the J gene TRBJ2-2; maybe TRBD2 (5 bases). CDR3 length: 13 residues. Germline assignment: CDR1 SNHLY and CDR2 FYNNEI. V was trimmed by 7 bases and J by 6 bases, leaving 12 bases between them. The CDR3 region has the DNA TGTGCCAGCACTCTACTAGAGTCCGGGGAGCTGTTTTTT. Residues: CASTLLESGELFF. The variable domain in full, completed from reference TRBV2 and TRBJ2-2, reads EPEVTQTPSHQVTQMGQEVILRCVPISNHLYFYWYRQILGQKVEFLVSFYNNEISEKSEIFDDQFSVERPDGSNFTLKIRSTKLEDSAMYFCASTLLESGELFFGEGSRLTVL.

The V and J genes are TRBV6-6 and TRBJ2-1; 8 nucleotides agree with TRBD1. Germline-derived CDR1 and CDR2 are MNHNY and SVGAGI (reference sequence). This CDR3 is built from 15 residues. Trimming cost V 2 bases and J 6 bases; bases outside gene matches: 6. The CDR3 region is CASSYEQGGVNEQFF. Written as DNA, the CDR3 is TGTGCCAGCAGTTACGAACAGGGGGGAGTCAATGAGCAGTTCTTC.